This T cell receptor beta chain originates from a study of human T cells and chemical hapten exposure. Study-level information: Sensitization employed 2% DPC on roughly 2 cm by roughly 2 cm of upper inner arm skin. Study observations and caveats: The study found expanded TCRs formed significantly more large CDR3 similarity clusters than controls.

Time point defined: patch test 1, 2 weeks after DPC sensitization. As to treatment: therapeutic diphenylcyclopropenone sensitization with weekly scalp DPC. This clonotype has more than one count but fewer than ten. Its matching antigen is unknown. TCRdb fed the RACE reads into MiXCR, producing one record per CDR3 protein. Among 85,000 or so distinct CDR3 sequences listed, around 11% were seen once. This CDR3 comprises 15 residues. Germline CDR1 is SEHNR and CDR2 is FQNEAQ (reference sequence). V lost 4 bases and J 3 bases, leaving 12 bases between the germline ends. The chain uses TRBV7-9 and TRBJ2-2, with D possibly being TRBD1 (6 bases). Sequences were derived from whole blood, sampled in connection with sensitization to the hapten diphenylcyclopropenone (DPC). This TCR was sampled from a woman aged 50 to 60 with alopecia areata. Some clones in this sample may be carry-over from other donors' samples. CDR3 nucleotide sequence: TGTGCCAGCAGCTCACAGGGCTGGGACACCGGGGAGCTGTTTTTT. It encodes CASSSQGWDTGELFF.